This passage covers 20 T cell receptor beta chains from one sample sequenced in a study of blood T cell repertoires in COVID-19. TCRdb's copy holds only in-frame clones and misses some; the assay was immunoSEQ multiplex PCR. Found here are 130,000 to 150,000 clones, about 87% of them singletons; the top ten hold 1.7%. The source material was peripheral blood. These receptors originate from a woman aged 45-65 years with acute or convalescent COVID-19.

This chain joins TRBV14 and TRBJ2-2; maybe TRBD2 (6 bases). There are 16 residues in the CDR3. The V end was cut by 2 bases, the J end by 5 bases, with 15 bases between. Germline V lookup: CDR1 SGHDN, CDR2 FVKESK. The CDR3 is CASSQWRGEGTGELFF. For the CDR3, the DNA is TGTGCCAGCAGCCAATGGAGGGGCGAGGGAACCGGGGAGCTGTTTTTT. Based on the CDR3 plus reference TRBV14 and TRBJ2-2, the full variable domain is EAGVTQFPSHSVIEKGQTVTLRCDPISGHDNLYWYRRVMGKEIKFLLHFVKESKQDESGMPNNRFLAERTGGTYSTLKVQPAELEDSGVYFCASSQWRGEGTGELFFGEGSRLTVL.

This rearrangement joins TRBV7-2 to TRBJ2-3, with 9 bases identical to TRBD1. V lost 1 base, J lost 7 bases, and 3 bases stayed unmatched. The CDR3 runs 14 residues. Germline CDR1 SGHTA, CDR2 FQGNSA. Here the CDR3 DNA reads TGTGCCAGCAGCTTAGGGACAGGGGCCAATACGCAGTATTTT. It codes for CASSLGTGANTQYF.

V is TRBV5-5 and J is TRBJ2-5; 7 positions agree with TRBD2. Germline values: CDR1 SGHKS, CDR2 YYEKEE (reference sequence). V was pared by 0 bases and J by 5 bases, with 7 bases of the junction left unmatched. This CDR3 is built from 15 residues. For the CDR3, the DNA is TGTGCCAGCAGCTTGGATGGTAGCGGGTGGGAGACCCAGTACTTC. Amino acids: CASSLDGSGWETQYF.

The gene calls are TRBV6-6 and TRBJ1-5; TRBD1 might be the D (5 bases). This CDR3 is 12 amino acids long. The V gene's germline CDR1 is MNHNY and CDR2 SVGAGI (reference sequence). V lost 7 bases to trimming and J lost 7 bases, with 11 bases between them. CDR3 residues: CASTPRDQPQHF. Here the CDR3 DNA reads TGTGCCAGCACCCCGCGGGACCAGCCCCAGCATTTT.

The chain couples TRBV3-1 (or the pseudogene TRBV3-2) to TRBJ2-2, with a tentative D call TRBD2 (5 bases). The CDR3 extends over 14 amino acids. Germline-derived CDR1 and CDR2 are LGHDT and YNNKEL (reference sequence). V lost 1 base and J lost 8, with 11 bases in between. For the CDR3, the DNA is TGTGCCAGCAGCCAAGTGGCTAGCCGGGGGGAGCTGTTTTTT. Amino acid sequence: CASSQVASRGELFF.

The chain couples TRBV6-1 to TRBJ2-1, with 8 bases lining up with TRBD2. The CDR3 sequence is 15 residues long. Trimming cost V 0 bases and J 11 bases; bases outside gene matches: 9. Germline CDR1 MNHNS, CDR2 SASEGT. CDR3 sequence (DNA): TGTGCCAGCAGTGAAGCTATAGCGGGGAAGATCCAGCAGTTCTTC. Translated, it gives CASSEAIAGKIQQFF.

In this sample, this clone turned up once. The V gene is TRBV13, the J gene TRBJ2-5; 7 positions match TRBD1. Germline V gives CDR1 PRHDT, CDR2 FYEKMQ (reference sequence). V was pared by 5 bases and J by 5 bases, with 8 bases of the junction left unmatched. The CDR3 has 14 amino acids. DNA for the CDR3: TGTGCCAGCAGCGGAGACAGGGTGCAGGAGACCCAGTACTTC. It translates to CASSGDRVQETQYF.

The gene calls are TRBV7-2 and TRBJ2-3, with 7 bases lining up with TRBD1. The CDR3 is made up of 15 amino acids. Losses at the gene ends were 4 bases for V and 0 bases for J; bases not matched to a gene: 4. Germline V lookup: CDR1 SGHTA, CDR2 FQGNSA. CDR3 amino acids: CASSSRQGSTDTQYF. The CDR3 nucleotides read TGTGCCAGCAGCTCCCGACAGGGTAGCACAGATACGCAGTATTTT. Using reference TRBV7-2 and TRBJ2-3 for the parts outside the CDR3, the full variable domain is GAGVSQSPSNKVTEKGKDVELRCDPISGHTALYWYRQSLGQGLEFLIYFQGNSAPDKSGLPSDRFSAERTGGSVSTLTIQRTQQEDSAVYLCASSSRQGSTDTQYFGPGTRLTVL.

This chain uses TRBV19 with TRBJ1-1; TRBD1 agrees at 7 bases. The CDR3 loop spans 13 amino acids. Trimming at V came to 8 bases and at J to 5 bases, leaving 8 bases not matched to a gene. Germline V CDR1 and CDR2: LNHDA, SQIVND (reference sequence). CDR3 loop: CASQKQQGTEAFF. DNA of the CDR3: TGTGCCAGTCAAAAGCAACAGGGGACTGAAGCTTTCTTT.

This chain connects TRBV18 to TRBJ1-1; the match to TRBD1 covers 9 bases. The CDR3 is made up of 16 amino acids. Germline V gene lookup returns CDR1 KGHSH and CDR2 LQKENI. The ends lost 2 bases at V and 7 bases at J; junction bases unmatched: 11. CDR3: CASSPGTGRMGGEAFF. The CDR3 nucleotides are TGTGCCAGCTCACCAGGGACAGGGCGCATGGGGGGTGAAGCTTTCTTT.

V and J are TRBV5-1 and TRBJ2-2, with 7 bases aligning to TRBD1. Germline V gene data show CDR1 as SGHRS and CDR2 as YFSETQ. V lost 4 bases to trimming and J lost 1 base; unmatched junction nucleotides: 7. The length of the CDR3 is 16 residues. In nucleotides, the CDR3 is TGCGCCAGCAGCCAAACCGGGACAGAGAACACCGGGGAGCTGTTTTTT. It yields the protein CASSQTGTENTGELFF.

The rearrangement joins TRBV25-1 to TRBJ1-6; 10 bases are shared with TRBD1. V dropped 9 bases and J dropped 7; count of bases not matched to a gene: 6. CDR3 length equals 14 residues. CDR1 and CDR2 (germline): MGHDK, SYGVNS. Written as DNA, the CDR3 is TGTGCCAGTAGACAGGGGGCTGAAAATTCACCCCTCCACTTT. Translation gives CASRQGAENSPLHF.

The chain employs TRBV19 and TRBJ2-3, with 7 bases that match TRBD1. Germline CDR1 reads LNHDA; CDR2 reads SQIVND (reference sequence). The CDR3 covers 15 residues. After removal of 1 base from V and 5 bases from J, the junction contained 6 bases not matched to a gene. The CDR3 bases are TGTGCCAGTAGTATAGTAGTAGGGGGCAGAGATACGCAGTATTTT. Protein: CASSIVVGGRDTQYF.

The J gene is TRBJ1-2, the V gene TRBV28; TRBD1 is a possible D gene (5 bases). Trimming stripped 7 bases from V and 4 bases from J, with 16 bases between. The germline CDR1 and CDR2 sequences are MDHEN and SYDVKM. The CDR3 is 14 amino acids. This CDR3 is CASTLETAFYGYTF. CDR3 nucleotides: TGTGCCAGCACCTTAGAGACAGCCTTCTATGGCTACACCTTC.

This rearrangement joins TRBV27 to TRBJ1-1; 7 nucleotides agree with TRBD1. V lost 6 bases, J lost 6 bases, and 7 bases stayed unmatched. Germline V gives CDR1 MNHEY, CDR2 SMNVEV (reference sequence). The CDR3 contains 13 residues. CDR3 loop: CASSLDRFSEAFF. As DNA, the CDR3 is TGTGCCAGCAGCCTGGACAGGTTTTCTGAAGCTTTCTTT.

The sample holds a few counts of this clone. This chain connects TRBV18 to TRBJ1-5; the D gene is possibly TRBD1 (6 bases). Trimming cost V 3 bases and J 7 bases, with 16 bases left between them. The CDR3 loop spans 15 amino acids. The germline V gene encodes CDR1 KGHSH and CDR2 LQKENI. The chain's CDR3 is CASSPSGRGRQPQHF. The CDR3 DNA is TGTGCCAGCTCACCCTCAGGCAGGGGAAGGCAGCCCCAGCATTTT.

V is TRBV6-5 and J is TRBJ1-3, with TRBD1 matching over 11 bases. The CDR3 length is 14 residues. V trimming: 6 bases; J trimming: 2 bases; junction bases outside the gene matches: 0. The germline V gene has CDR1 MNHEY and CDR2 SVGAGI. CDR3 sequence reads: CASRGQGAGNTIYF. The CDR3 bases are TGTGCCAGCAGGGGACAGGGGGCTGGAAACACCATATATTTT.

The chain couples TRBV7-9 to TRBJ2-7; 11 bases agree with TRBD2. This CDR3 has 16 amino acids. The germline V gene encodes CDR1 SEHNR and CDR2 FQNEAQ (reference sequence). The V gene end was trimmed by 5 bases and the J gene end by 2 bases; junction bases not matched to a gene: 8. This chain's CDR3 is CASSPLAGGRAYEQYF. The CDR3 nucleotides are TGTGCCAGCAGCCCCTTAGCGGGAGGGCGCGCCTACGAGCAGTACTTC.

In this sample, this clone turned up once. The chain recombines TRBV10-3 with TRBJ1-2, with a possible D match to TRBD1 (5 bases). CDR3 length: 13 residues. CDR1 and CDR2 (germline): ENHRY, SYGVKD. V lost 11 bases and J 1 base, leaving 14 bases between the germline ends. In DNA form, the CDR3 reads TGTGCCGTACGGGGGGTGGGTAACTATGGCTACACCTTC. It encodes CAVRGVGNYGYTF.

This clone was observed once. The J gene is TRBJ1-1, the V gene TRBV7-2; D perhaps matches TRBD1 (5 bases). The CDR3 extends over 15 amino acids. Germline V gives CDR1 SGHTA, CDR2 FQGNSA. V lost 2 bases, J lost 3 bases, and 13 bases lay in between. Written as DNA, the CDR3 is TGTGCCAGCAGCTTAACATCAGGGATAGACACTGAAGCTTTCTTT. As protein: CASSLTSGIDTEAFF.